This T cell receptor (beta chain) is drawn from a study of OX40 agonist ivuxolimab in advanced cancers. Assay used: immunoSEQ multiplex PCR; TCRdb lists only in-frame clones, some missing. The data hold 60,000 or so clones, with more than 70% observed a single time. Germline assignment: CDR1 SGHAT and CDR2 FQNNGV. The CDR3 length is 14 residues. The V end was cut by 4 bases, the J end by 1 base, with 10 bases between. The sequences come from CD4+ or CD8+ T cells sorted from blood, collected in a trial of the OX40 agonist ivuxolimab. The TCR sequence derives from an adult with an advanced solid tumor such as melanoma, head and neck, liver or kidney cancer. The chain joins TRBV11-2 to TRBJ2-5, with D hard to call. In nucleotides, the CDR3 is TGTGCCAGCAGCTCGACGATTGGCCAAGAGACCCAGTACTTC. As protein: CASSSTIGQETQYF.